A selection of T cell receptor beta chains follows, all from one sample in a study of blood T cell repertoires in COVID-19. The table came from immunoSEQ multiplex PCR; TCRdb's copy has only in-frame clones and leaves some out. The top ten hold about 2.2% of the sample, which has a few hundred thousand clones, 86% seen once. The material sequenced was peripheral blood. The receptors here all came from a man aged 25 to 40 who had recovered from COVID-19. CDR3s include the opening cysteine and the closing phenylalanine or tryptophan.

TRBV6-5,TRBJ2-1,CASMFPGTGSNEQFF
TRBV7-7,TRBJ2-5,CASSLGPGQGKSQTQYF
TRBV19,TRBJ2-7,CASSLRDRGPYEQYF
TRBV4-1,TRBJ2-2,CASSPDGEGWTGELFF
TRBV3-1/TRBV3-2,TRBJ2-7,CASSQDARVGEQYF
TRBV27,TRBJ1-1,CASSFWAGGEAFF
TRBV3-1/TRBV3-2,TRBJ1-6,CASSQPGQGNSPLHF
TRBV30,TRBJ1-5,CAWSMGLSNQPQHF
TRBV5-1,TRBJ1-2,CASSSGVTSAYGYTF
TRBV5-4,TRBJ1-1,CASSLVRGNTEAFF
TRBV27,TRBJ1-2,CASSFNGGNYGYTF
TRBV6-5,TRBJ1-1,CASSYVDRAMNTEAFF
TRBV4-3,TRBJ2-7,CASSQDRLSYEQYF
TRBV4-1,TRBJ2-3,CASSRLKRGGKADTQYF
TRBV21-1,TRBJ1-5,CASSKAGRINQPQHF